The present entry profiles one T cell receptor beta chain with its context. The antigen it binds to is not known. The sample holds no much larger clone one base away, and base qualities are not on file. The sample originates from a study of T cell responses to AZD1222 COVID-19 vaccine (dated by TCRdb to 2020 to 2023). At the level of the whole study: AZD1222 recipients whose second dose came at about 4 weeks and those whose second dose came at about 12 weeks were combined into one group, since spike-specific TCR depth and breadth did not differ between the two schedules. Trial participants were enrolled by age into subgroups of 18-55, 56-69 and 70-plus years, and roughly 150, 30 and 60 TCR-sequenced participants, respectively, were included in these subgroups. A total of just over 230 trial participants underwent TCR sequencing, of whom some 210 received two doses of AZD1222 and some 25 received two doses of the MenACWY control vaccine. The paper as a whole reports these results and caveats: Reportedly, close to half of the unique spike-specific TCRs recognized epitopes lying outside the regions that are mutated in the B.1.351 and B.1.1.7 variants. Because no samples from the day 14 peak response were available, repertoires could be characterized only after the peak T cell response. The 56-69-year group was small, and its depth increase did not reach significance, likely because of low power. Only a handful of AZD1222 recipients were SARS-CoV-2 seropositive at baseline, limiting conclusions about previously exposed vaccinees. After two AZD1222 doses, both the breadth and the depth of spike-specific TCRs were significantly higher than at day 0 and than in MenACWY recipients. Participants were mostly white British and included more females than males, and it was suggested by the authors that clonal diversity may have been underestimated. CD4 TCRs associated with the vaccine covered the entire spike protein, and the dominant responses were in regions 160-218 and 743-854.

The CDR3 regions of human TCRbeta chains were subjected to immunosequencing. In the original analysis: TCRs in the repertoires were matched against a reference library of SARS-CoV-2-specific TCRs that had been generated with the MIRA antigen-specificity platform. Breadth was defined as the fraction of unique TCRs that were SARS-CoV-2-associated. Depth was defined as the fraction of total T cells that were SARS-CoV-2-associated. Using the MIRA data, every spike-specific TCR was mapped to the spike region that the TCR reacted to and assigned to either a CD4 or a CD8 class. Log10-transformed breadth and depth values were compared by one-way ANOVA with Sidak's multiple comparisons tests. The source is immuneACCESS, and TCRdb retained only in-frame sequences with V and J called. Part of the clones is not carried over; for the studies checked, unresolved V genes explain less than half of this, and the remainder is unexplained. V and J calls and clone size are those listed in that table; D and trimming were worked out from the DNA. This sample is represented by roughly 180,000 clones; around 90% of them were singletons. The ten biggest clones cover less than 0.55% of the sample.

CDR1 and CDR2, per the germline V gene, are MDHEN and SYDVKM. From cysteine to phenylalanine, the CDR3 is 19 amino acids long. Only the CDR3 DNA is retained, 57 bases long and in frame from the first base. V is pruned by 1 base and J by 1 base, leaving 9 bases of the junction without a gene match. Taken with the paper, the label for time point translates to: baseline before first vaccination. Samples from vaccinated people were obtained from the UK trials COV001 and COV002, which included a single-blind randomized controlled phase 2/3 trial of AZD1222 (ChAdOx1 nCoV-19) in healthy adults. Trial participant PBMC samples were collected at day 0 and day 28 after the second dose for TCRbeta chain sequencing.

This TCR was sampled from an adult in good health. The chain was built from TRBV28 and TRBJ2-7; TRBD2 aligns with 14 central bases. The material was peripheral blood, obtained on day 0 of AZD1222 vaccination. In nucleotides, the sequence is TGTGCCAGCAGTTTATACCCAGGACTAGCGGGGGGCTTATCCTACGAGCAGTACTTC. It translates to CASSLYPGLAGGLSYEQYF.